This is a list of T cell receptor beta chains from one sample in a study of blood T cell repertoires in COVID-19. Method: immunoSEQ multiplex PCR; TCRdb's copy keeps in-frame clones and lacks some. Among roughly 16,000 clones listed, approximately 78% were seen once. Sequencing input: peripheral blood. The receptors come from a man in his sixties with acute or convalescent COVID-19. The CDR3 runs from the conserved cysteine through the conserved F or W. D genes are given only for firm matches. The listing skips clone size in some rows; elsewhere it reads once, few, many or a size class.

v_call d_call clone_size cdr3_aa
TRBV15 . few CATSRGGGTHEKLFF
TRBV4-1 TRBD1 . CASSQDPEGAPYNEQFF
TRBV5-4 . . CASSLYTGNYNEQFF
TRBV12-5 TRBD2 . CASAGGGAETQYF
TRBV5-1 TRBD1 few CASSFAGTGYNEQFF
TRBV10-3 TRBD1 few CAISLTGTGVSTNEKLFF
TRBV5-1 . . CASSFSGTSDYEQYF
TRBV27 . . CASSFLNTGELFF
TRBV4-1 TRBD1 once CASSHGQGVAETQYF
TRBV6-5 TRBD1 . CASSYLDRGTRAFF
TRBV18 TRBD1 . CASSAFSGTAYNSPLHF
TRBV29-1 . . CSVDRTSYGYTF
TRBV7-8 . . CASSKPLGQGNTIYF
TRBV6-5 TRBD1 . CASTDRGRPYGYTF
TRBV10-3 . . CAISEPPGTSNTGELFF
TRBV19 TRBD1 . CATKDRLSSGANVLTF
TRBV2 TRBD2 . CASSDGGFSTDTQYF
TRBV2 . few CASSESQGNYGYTF
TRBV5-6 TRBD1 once CASRDRDGYTF
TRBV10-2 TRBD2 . CASSPGLAGGPGQFF
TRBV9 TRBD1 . CASTKTGGVSDEQFF
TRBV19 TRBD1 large CASQFAGGTGELFF
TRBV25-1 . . CASSGSGTSKQFF
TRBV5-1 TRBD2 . CASSPGGTIPRDEQYF
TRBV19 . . CASSDRDNSYEQYF
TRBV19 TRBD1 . CASSIFGQGGAHSNQPQHF
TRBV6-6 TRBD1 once CASSFLTGNGNTIYF
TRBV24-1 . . CATTDARVLGNEQFF
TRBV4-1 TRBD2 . CASSQKLGRLAGGNTGELFF
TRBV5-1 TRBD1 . CASSSNLGQGVDGYTF